This TCR beta chain was sequenced during a study of T cells in Graves' hyperthyroidism and ophthalmopathy. This clonotype was seen a few times. Per the germline V gene, CDR1 is LNHDA and CDR2 is SQIVND (reference sequence). The CDR3 runs 14 residues. V lost 9 bases to trimming and J lost 3 bases, with 17 bases between them. Amplification of TCR beta CDR3 regions used RNA as the template. HTBI primers were employed in a first-round RT-PCR of the TCR CDR3. TCRdb analysed the multiplex PCR reads with MiXCR anew, one entry per CDR3 protein. The data contain some 140,000 distinct CDR3 sequences, more than 20% of them singletons.

The chain is built from TRBV19 and TRBJ1-1; D may be TRBD1 (5 bases). This clonotype originated in a woman in her forties or fifties with Graves' hyperthyroidism that later progressed to Graves' ophthalmopathy. The specimen was blood. This CDR3 reads CASTRGDLDTEAFF. The CDR3 DNA reads TGTGCCAGCACCCGAGGGGATTTAGACACTGAAGCTTTCTTT.